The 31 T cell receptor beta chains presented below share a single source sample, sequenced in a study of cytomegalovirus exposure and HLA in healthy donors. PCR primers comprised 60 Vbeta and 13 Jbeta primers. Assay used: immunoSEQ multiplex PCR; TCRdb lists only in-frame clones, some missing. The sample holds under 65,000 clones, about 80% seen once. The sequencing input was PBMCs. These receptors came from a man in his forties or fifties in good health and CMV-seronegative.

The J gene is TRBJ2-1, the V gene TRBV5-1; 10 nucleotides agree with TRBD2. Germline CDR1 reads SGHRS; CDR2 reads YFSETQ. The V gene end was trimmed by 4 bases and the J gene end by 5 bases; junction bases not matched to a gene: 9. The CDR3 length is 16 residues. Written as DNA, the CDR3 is TGCGCCAGCAGCCCTCCTGGAGCGGGGGGGGACAATGAGCAGTTCTTC. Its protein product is CASSPPGAGGDNEQFF.

The CDR3 coding sequence is TGTGCCAGCAGCTTAGGTCCGGGTCCTGCGCCTAATTCACCCCTCCACTTT. Protein product: CASSLGPGPAPNSPLHF. The rearrangement uses TRBV7-6 and TRBJ1-6; the D is unclear. The CDR3 is 17 residues long. Trimming cost V 1 base and J 6 bases, with 16 bases left between them. Germline V CDR1 and CDR2: SGHVS, FNYEAQ.

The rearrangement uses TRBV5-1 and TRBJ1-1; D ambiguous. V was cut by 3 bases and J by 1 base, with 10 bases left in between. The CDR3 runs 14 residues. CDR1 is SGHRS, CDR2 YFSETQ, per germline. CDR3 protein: CASSSNTPNTEAFF. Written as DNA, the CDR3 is TGCGCCAGCAGCTCAAATACACCGAACACTGAAGCTTTCTTT.

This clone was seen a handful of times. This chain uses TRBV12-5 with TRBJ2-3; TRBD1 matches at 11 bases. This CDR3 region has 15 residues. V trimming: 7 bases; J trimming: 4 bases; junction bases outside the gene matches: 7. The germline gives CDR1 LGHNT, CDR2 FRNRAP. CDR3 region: CASVAGQGVPDTQYF. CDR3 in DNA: TGTGCTAGTGTCGCGGGACAGGGGGTCCCAGATACGCAGTATTTT.

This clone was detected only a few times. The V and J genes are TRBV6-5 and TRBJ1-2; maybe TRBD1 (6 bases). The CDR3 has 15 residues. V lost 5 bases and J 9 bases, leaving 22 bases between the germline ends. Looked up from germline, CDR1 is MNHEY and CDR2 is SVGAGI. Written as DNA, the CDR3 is TGTGCCAGCAGTCCCGCAGCAGGGGCATTAGGTCGCTACACCTTC. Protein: CASSPAAGALGRYTF.

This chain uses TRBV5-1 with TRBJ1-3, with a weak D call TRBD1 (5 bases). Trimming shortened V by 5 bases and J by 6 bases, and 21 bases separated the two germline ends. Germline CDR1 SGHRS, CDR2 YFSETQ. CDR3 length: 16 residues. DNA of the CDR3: TGCGCCAGCAGTCCCCGACAAGGAGGGGCTGAAAACACCATATATTTT. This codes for CASSPRQGGAENTIYF.

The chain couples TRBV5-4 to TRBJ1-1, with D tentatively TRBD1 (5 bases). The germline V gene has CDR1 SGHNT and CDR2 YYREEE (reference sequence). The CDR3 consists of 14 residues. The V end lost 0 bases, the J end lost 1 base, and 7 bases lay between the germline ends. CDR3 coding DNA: TGTGCCAGCAGCTTGGGACAGTCGAACACTGAAGCTTTCTTT. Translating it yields CASSLGQSNTEAFF.

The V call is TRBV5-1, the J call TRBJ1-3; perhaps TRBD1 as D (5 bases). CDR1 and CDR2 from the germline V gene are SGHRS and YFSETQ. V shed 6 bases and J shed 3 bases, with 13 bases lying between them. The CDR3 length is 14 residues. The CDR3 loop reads CASNPGEGGNTIYF. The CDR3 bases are TGCGCCAGCAACCCGGGGGAAGGTGGAAACACCATATATTTT. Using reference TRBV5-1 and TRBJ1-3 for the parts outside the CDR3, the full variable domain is KAGVTQTPRYLIKTRGQQVTLSCSPISGHRSVSWYQQTPGQGLQFLFEYFSETQRNKGNFPGRFSGRQFSNSRSEMNVSTLELGDSALYLCASNPGEGGNTIYFGEGSWLTVV.

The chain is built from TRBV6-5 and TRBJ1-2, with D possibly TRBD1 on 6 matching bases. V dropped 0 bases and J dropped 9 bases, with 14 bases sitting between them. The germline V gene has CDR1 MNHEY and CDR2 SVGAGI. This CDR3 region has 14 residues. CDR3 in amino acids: CASSYSGAQRRYTF. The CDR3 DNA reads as TGTGCCAGCAGTTACTCGGGGGCTCAGCGCCGCTACACCTTC.

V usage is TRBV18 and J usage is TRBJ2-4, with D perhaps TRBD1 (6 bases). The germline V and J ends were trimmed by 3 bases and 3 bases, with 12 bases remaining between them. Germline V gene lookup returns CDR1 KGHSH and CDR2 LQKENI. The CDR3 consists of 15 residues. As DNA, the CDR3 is TGTGCCAGCTCACCGCCCGGCAGGGGCAAAAACATTCAGTACTTC. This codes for CASSPPGRGKNIQYF.

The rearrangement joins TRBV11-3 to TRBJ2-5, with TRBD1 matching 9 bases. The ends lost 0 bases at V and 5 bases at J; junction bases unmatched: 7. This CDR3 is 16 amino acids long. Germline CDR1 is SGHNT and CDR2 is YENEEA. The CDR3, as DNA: TGTGCCAGCAGCTTAGATTGGACAGGGGATGGCGAGACCCAGTACTTC. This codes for CASSLDWTGDGETQYF.

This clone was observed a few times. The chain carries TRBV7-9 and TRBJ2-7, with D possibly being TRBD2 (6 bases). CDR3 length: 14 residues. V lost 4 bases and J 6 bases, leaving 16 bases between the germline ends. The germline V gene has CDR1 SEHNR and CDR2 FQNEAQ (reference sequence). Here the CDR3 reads CASSSPGTPLEQYF. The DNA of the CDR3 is TGTGCCAGCAGCTCCCCCGGGACTCCCCTCGAGCAGTACTTC. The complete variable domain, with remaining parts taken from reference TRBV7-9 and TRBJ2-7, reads DTGVSQNPRHKITKRGQNVTFRCDPISEHNRLYWYRQTLGQGPEFLTYFQNEAQLEKSRLLSDRFSAERPKGSFSTLEIQRTEQGDSAMYLCASSSPGTPLEQYFGPGTRLTVT.

CDR3 sequence: CASTPSGGPEYEQYF. The CDR3 nucleotides read TGTGCCAGTACCCCAAGCGGGGGGCCGGAATACGAGCAGTACTTC. This chain joins TRBV19 and TRBJ2-7, with TRBD2 matching 9 bases. The germline V gene encodes CDR1 LNHDA and CDR2 SQIVND (reference sequence). The CDR3 length is 15 residues. The ends lost 7 bases at V and 4 bases at J; junction bases unmatched: 11.

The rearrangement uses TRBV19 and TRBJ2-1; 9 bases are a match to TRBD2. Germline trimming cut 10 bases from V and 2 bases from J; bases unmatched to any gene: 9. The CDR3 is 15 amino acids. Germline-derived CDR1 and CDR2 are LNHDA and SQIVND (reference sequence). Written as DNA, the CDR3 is TGTGCCACCTTCGAGACTAGCGGTGCCTACAATGAGCAGTTCTTC. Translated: CATFETSGAYNEQFF.

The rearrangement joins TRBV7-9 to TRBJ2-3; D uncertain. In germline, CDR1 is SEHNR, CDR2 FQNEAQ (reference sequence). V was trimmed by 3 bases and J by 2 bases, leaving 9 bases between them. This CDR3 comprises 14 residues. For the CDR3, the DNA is TGTGCCAGCAGCTTGACAATCACCACAGATACGCAGTATTTT. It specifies CASSLTITTDTQYF.

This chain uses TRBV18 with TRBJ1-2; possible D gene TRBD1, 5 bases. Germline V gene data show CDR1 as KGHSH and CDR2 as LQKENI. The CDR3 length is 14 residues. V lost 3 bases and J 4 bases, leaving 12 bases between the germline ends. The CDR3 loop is CASSPGPPGYGYTF. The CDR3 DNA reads TGTGCCAGCTCACCGGGGCCCCCAGGCTATGGCTACACCTTC.

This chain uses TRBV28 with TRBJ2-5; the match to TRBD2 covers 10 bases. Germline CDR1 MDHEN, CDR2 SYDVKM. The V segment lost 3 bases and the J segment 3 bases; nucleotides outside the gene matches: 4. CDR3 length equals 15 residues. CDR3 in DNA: TGTGCCAGCAGTTTTATCCTAGCGGGGGAAGAGACCCAGTACTTC. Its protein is CASSFILAGEETQYF. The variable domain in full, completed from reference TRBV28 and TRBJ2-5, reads DVKVTQSSRYLVKRTGEKVFLECVQDMDHENMFWYRQDPGLGLRLIYFSYDVKMKEKGDIPEGYSVSREKKERFSLILESASTNQTSMYLCASSFILAGEETQYFGPGTRLLVL.

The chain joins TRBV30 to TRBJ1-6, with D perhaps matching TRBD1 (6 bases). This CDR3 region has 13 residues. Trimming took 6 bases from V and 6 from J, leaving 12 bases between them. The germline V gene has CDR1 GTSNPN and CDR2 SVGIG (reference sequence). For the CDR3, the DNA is TGTGCCTGCGCTAAACAGGGTAATTCACCCCTCCACTTT. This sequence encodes CACAKQGNSPLHF.

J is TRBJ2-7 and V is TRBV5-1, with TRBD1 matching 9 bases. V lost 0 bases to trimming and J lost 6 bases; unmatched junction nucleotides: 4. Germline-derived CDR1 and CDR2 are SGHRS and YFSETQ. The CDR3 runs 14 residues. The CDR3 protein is CASSLAVTGGEQYF. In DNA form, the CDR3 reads TGCGCCAGCAGCTTGGCCGTGACAGGGGGCGAGCAGTACTTC.

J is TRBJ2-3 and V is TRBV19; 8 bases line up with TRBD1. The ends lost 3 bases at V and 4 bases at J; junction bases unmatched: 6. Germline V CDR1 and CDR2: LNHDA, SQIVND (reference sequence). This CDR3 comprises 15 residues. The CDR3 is CASSMRQGASDTQYF. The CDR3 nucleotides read TGTGCCAGTAGTATGAGGCAGGGGGCATCAGATACGCAGTATTTT. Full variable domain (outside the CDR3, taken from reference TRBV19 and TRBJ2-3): DGGITQSPKYLFRKEGQNVTLSCEQNLNHDAMYWYRQDPGQGLRLIYYSQIVNDFQKGDIAEGYSVSREKKESFPLTVTSAQKNPTAFYLCASSMRQGASDTQYFGPGTRLTVL.

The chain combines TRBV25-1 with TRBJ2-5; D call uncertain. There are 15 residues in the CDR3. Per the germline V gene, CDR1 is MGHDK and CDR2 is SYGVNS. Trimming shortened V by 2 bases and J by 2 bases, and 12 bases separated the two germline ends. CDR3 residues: CASSEEEEVQETQYF. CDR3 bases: TGTGCCAGCAGTGAAGAGGAAGAAGTACAAGAGACCCAGTACTTC.

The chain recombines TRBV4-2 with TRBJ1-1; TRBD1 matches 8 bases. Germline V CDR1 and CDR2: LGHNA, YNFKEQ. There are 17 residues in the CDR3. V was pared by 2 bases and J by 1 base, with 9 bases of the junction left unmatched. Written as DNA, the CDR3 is TGTGCCAGCAGCCAAAGTTCCACAGGGGGACAGAACACTGAAGCTTTCTTT. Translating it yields CASSQSSTGGQNTEAFF.

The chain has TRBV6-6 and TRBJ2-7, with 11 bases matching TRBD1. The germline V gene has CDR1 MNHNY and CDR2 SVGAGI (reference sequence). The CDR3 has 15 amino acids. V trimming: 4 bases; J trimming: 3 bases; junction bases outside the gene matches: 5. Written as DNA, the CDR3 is TGTGCCAGCAGTTCCTCCGGGACAGGGGGCTACGAGCAGTACTTC. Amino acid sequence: CASSSSGTGGYEQYF.

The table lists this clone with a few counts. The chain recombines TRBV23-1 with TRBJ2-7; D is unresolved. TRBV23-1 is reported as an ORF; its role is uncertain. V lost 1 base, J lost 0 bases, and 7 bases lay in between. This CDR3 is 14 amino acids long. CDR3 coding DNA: TGCGCCAGCAGTCAATTTAGACACTCCTACGAGCAGTACTTC. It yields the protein CASSQFRHSYEQYF.

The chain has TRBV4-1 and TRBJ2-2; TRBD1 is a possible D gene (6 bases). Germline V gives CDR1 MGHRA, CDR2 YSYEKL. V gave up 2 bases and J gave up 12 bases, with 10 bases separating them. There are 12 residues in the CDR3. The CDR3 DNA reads TGCGCCAGCAGCCAATCAGGGGATAAGCTGTTTTTT. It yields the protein CASSQSGDKLFF.

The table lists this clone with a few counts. CDR3 protein: CASSYLSIRDYGYTF. DNA of the CDR3: TGTGCCAGCAGTTACCTCAGTATCCGGGATTATGGCTACACCTTC. This chain uses TRBV6-6 with TRBJ1-2; D ambiguous. Germline loops: CDR1 MNHNY, CDR2 SVGAGI (reference sequence). The CDR3 is made up of 15 amino acids. Trimming took 2 bases from V and 5 from J, leaving 15 bases between them.

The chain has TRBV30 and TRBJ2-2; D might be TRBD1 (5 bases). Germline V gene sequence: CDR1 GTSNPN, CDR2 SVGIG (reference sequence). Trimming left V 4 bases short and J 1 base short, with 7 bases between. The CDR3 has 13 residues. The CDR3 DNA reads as TGTGCCTGGAACGGACAGAACACCGGGGAGCTGTTTTTT. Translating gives CAWNGQNTGELFF. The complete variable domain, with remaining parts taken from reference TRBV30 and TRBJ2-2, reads SQTIHQWPATLVQPVGSPLSLECTVEGTSNPNLYWYRQAAGRGLQLLFYSVGIGQISSEVPQNLSASRPQDRQFILSSKKLLLSDSGFYLCAWNGQNTGELFFGEGSRLTVL.

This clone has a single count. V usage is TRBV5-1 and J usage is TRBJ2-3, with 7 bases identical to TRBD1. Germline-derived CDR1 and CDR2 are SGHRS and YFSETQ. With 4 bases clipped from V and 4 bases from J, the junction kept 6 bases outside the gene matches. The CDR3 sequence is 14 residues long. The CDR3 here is CASSTGQRPDTQYF. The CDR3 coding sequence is TGCGCCAGCAGCACGGGACAGCGACCAGATACGCAGTATTTT.

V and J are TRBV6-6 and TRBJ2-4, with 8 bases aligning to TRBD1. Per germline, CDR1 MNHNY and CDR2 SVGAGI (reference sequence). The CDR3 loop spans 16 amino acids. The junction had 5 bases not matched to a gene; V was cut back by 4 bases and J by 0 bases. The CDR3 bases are TGTGCCAGCAGTTTAACAGGGGGGAAAGCCAAAAACATTCAGTACTTC. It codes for CASSLTGGKAKNIQYF.

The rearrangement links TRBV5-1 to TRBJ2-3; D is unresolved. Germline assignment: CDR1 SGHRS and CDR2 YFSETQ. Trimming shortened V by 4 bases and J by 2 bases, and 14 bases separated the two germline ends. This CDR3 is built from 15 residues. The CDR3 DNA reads TGCGCCAGCAGCGCTGCGGCCCCCTTCACAGATACGCAGTATTTT. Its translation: CASSAAAPFTDTQYF.

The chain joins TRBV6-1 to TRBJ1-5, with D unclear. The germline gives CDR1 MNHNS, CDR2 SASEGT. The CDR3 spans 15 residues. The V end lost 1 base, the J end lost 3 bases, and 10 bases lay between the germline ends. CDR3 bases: TGTGCCAGCAGTGAAGGGCAAATTCCCAATCAGCCCCAGCATTTT. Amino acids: CASSEGQIPNQPQHF.